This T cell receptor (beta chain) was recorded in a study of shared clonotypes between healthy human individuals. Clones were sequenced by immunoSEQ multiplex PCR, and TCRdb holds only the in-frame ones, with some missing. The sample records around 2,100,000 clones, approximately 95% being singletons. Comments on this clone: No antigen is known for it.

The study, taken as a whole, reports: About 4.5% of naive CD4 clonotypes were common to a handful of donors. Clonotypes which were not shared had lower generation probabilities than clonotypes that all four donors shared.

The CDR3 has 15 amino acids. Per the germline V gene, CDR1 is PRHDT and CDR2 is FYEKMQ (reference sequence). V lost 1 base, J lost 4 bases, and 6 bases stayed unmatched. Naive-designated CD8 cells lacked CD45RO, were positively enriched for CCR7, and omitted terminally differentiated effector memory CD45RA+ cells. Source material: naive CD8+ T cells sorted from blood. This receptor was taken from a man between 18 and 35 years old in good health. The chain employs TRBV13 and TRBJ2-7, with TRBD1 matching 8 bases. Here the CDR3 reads CASSLAAGGLYEQYF. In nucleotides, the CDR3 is TGTGCCAGCAGCTTAGCCGCAGGGGGCCTTTACGAGCAGTACTTC. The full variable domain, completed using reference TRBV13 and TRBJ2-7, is AAGVIQSPRHLIKEKRETATLKCYPIPRHDTVYWYQQGPGQDPQFLISFYEKMQSDKGSIPDRFSAQQFSDYHSELNMSSLELGDSALYFCASSLAAGGLYEQYFGPGTRLTVT.